This T cell receptor beta chain is from a study of vaccination effects on CD4 cells after COVID-19. The wider study: Some 2.2 million PBMC per well were cultured with roughly 9 IU/ml IL-2 and 7.5 to 10 ug/ml peptides. Findings and limits, study-wide: Substantial clonal contraction characterized both infection- and vaccine-induced clones late after vaccination. Missing from the study were early post-infection timepoints, and its convalescent patients were few.

The CDR3 runs 15 residues. With 3 bases clipped from V and 5 bases from J, the junction kept 1 base outside the gene matches. CDR1 is LNHDA, CDR2 SQIVND, per germline (reference sequence). Assay: immunoSEQ multiplex PCR; the TCRdb copy retains only in-frame clones and omits some. The sample contains tens of thousands of clones, around 74% of which appear only once. After more than 8 days in culture, the CD4+ T cells were isolated. A positive SARS-CoV-2 PCR test fell between March and December 2020. Vaccination of participants consisted of two doses of either the BNT162b2 or mRNA-1273 vaccine. It was on days 3 and 7 that half the medium was replaced with IL-2 medium. Concerning this clone: Its antigen is still unknown.

The sequence derives from a human donor who had a prior SARS-CoV-2 infection. The gene calls are TRBV19 and TRBJ2-2; 12 positions match TRBD1. The sequenced sample was CD4+ T cells from PBMCs cultured without peptide, obtained after COVID-19 vaccination. The CDR3 protein is CASSMGQGATGELFF. CDR3 coding DNA: TGTGCCAGTAGTATGGGACAGGGGGCGACCGGGGAGCTGTTTTTT.